One T cell receptor (beta chain) is described in this entry. This specimen comes from a study of T cells in tumors and immune-related adverse events. Trimming left V 5 bases short and J 6 bases short, with 13 bases between. The V gene's germline CDR1 is SGHAT and CDR2 FQNNGV. This CDR3 has 13 amino acids. The method was immunoSEQ multiplex PCR; TCRdb's version includes in-frame clones alone and lacks a portion of them. The sample includes 2,000 to 2,500 clones, about 80% of them seen just once. The sample consisted of tumor tissue, taken from a patient treated with anti-PD-1 therapy. This receptor was identified in a female donor with metastatic renal cell carcinoma. The chain employs TRBV11-2 and TRBJ1-1; D unclear. The CDR3 spells CASSGRKEAEAFF. CDR3 coding DNA: TGTGCCAGCAGCGGTAGGAAGGAAGCTGAAGCTTTCTTT.